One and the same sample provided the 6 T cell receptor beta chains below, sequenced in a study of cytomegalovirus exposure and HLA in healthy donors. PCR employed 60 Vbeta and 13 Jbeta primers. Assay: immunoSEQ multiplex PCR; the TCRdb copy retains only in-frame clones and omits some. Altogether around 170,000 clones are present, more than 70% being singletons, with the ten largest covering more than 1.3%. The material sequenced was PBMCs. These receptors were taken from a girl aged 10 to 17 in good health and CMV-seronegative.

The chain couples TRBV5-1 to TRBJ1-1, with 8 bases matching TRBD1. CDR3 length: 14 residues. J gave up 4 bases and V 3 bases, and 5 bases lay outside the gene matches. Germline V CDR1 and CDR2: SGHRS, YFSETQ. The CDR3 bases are TGCGCCAGCAGCTCTACAGACAGGGGCACTGAAGCTTTCTTT. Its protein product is CASSSTDRGTEAFF.

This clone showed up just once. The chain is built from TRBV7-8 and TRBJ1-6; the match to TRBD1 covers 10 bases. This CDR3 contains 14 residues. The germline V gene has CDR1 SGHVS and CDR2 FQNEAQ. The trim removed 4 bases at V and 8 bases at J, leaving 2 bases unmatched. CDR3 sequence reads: CASSWGTGDSPLHF. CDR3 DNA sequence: TGTGCCAGCAGCTGGGGGACAGGGGATTCACCCCTCCACTTT.

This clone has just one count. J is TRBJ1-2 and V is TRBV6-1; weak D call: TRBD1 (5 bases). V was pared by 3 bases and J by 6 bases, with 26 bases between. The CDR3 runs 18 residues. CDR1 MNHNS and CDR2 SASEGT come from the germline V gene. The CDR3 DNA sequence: TGTGCCAGCAGTGACACAGTTTACAGGATGGTCAGAGTTCATGGCTACACCTTC. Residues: CASSDTVYRMVRVHGYTF.

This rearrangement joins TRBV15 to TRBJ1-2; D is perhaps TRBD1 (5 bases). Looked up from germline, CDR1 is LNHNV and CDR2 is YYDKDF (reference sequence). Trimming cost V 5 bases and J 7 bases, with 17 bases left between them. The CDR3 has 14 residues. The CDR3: CATSPEGRGGGYTF. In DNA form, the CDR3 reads TGTGCCACCAGCCCAGAGGGGCGGGGTGGTGGCTACACCTTC.

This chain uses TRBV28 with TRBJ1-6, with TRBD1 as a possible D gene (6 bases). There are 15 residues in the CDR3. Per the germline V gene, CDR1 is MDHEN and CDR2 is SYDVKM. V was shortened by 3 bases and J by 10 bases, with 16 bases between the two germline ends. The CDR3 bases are TGTGCCAGCAGTTTCCGTCAGGGGAACCGATCACCCCTCCACTTT. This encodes CASSFRQGNRSPLHF.

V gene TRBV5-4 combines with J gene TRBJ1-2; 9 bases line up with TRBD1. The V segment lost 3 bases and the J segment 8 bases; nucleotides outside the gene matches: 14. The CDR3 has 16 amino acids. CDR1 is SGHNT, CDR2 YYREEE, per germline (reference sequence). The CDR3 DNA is TGTGCCAGCAGCTCCGTCCCGGGACAGGGCCAGGTAGGCTACACCTTC. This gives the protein CASSSVPGQGQVGYTF.